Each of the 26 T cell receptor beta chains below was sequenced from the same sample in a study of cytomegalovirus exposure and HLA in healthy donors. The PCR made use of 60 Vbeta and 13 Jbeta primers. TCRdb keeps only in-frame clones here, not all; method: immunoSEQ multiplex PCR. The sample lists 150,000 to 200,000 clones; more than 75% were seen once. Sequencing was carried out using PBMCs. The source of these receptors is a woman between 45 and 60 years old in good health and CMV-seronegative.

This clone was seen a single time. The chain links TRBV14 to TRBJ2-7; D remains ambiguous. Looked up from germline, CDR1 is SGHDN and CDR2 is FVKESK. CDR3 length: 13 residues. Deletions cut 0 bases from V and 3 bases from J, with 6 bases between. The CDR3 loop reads CASSQDRVYEQYF. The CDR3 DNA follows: TGTGCCAGCAGCCAAGATCGGGTCTACGAGCAGTACTTC.

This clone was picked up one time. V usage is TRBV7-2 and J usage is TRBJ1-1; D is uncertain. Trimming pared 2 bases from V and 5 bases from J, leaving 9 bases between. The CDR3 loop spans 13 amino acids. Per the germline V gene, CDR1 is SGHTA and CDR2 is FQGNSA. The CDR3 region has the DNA TGTGCCAGCAGCTTATGGTCCGGGACTGAAGCTTTCTTT. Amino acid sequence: CASSLWSGTEAFF.

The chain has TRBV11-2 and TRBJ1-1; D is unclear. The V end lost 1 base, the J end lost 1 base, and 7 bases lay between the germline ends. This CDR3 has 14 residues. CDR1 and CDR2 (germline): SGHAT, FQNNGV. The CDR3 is CASSLGAGNTEAFF. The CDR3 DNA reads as TGTGCCAGCAGCTTAGGAGCAGGGAACACTGAAGCTTTCTTT. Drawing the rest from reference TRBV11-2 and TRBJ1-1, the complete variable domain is EAGVAQSPRYKIIEKRQSVAFWCNPISGHATLYWYQQILGQGPKLLIQFQNNGVVDDSQLPKDRFSAERLKGVDSTLKIQPAKLEDSAVYLCASSLGAGNTEAFFGQGTRLTVV.

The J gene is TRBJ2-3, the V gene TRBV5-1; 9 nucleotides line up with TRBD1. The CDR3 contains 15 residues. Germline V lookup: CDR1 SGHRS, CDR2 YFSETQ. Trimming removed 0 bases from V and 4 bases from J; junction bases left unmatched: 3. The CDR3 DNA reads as TGCGCCAGCAGCTTGGTGGGACAGGGTCCAGATACGCAGTATTTT. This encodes CASSLVGQGPDTQYF.

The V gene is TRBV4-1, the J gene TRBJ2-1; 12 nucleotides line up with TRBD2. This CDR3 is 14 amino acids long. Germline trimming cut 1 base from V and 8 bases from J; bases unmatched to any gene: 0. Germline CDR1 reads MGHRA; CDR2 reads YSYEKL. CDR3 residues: CASSQGLAGDEQFF. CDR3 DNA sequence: TGCGCCAGCAGCCAAGGACTAGCGGGAGATGAGCAGTTCTTC.

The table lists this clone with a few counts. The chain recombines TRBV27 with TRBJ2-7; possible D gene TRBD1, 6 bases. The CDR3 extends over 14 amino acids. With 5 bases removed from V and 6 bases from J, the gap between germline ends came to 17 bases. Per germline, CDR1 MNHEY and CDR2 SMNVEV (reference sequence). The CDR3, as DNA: TGTGCCAGCAGTGGCAGGGGCCGCCTCGGCGAGCAGTACTTC. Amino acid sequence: CASSGRGRLGEQYF.

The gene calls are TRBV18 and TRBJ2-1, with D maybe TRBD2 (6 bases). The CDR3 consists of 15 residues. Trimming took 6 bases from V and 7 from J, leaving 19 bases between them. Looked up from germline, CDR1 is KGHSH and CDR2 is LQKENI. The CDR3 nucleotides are TGTGCCAGCTCGTATCTAAGTGGGAGGAGGAATGAGCAGTTCTTC. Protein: CASSYLSGRRNEQFF.

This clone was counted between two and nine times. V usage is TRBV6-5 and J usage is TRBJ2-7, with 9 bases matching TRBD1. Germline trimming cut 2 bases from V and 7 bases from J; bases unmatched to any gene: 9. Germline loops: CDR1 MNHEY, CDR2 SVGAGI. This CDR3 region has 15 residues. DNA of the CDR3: TGTGCCAGCAGTTACGAGGACAGGGGATTCGAGGAGCAGTACTTC. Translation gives CASSYEDRGFEEQYF.

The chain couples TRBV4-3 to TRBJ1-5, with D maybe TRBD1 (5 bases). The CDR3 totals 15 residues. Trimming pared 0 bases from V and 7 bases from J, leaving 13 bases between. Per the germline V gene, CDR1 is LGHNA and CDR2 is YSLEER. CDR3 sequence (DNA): TGCGCCAGCAGCCAAGATGGTGGGGGGTACCAGCCCCAGCATTTT. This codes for CASSQDGGGYQPQHF.

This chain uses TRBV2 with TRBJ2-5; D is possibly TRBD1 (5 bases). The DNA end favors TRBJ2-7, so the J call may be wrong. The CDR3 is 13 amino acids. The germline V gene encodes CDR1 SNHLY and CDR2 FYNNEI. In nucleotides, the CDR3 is TGTGCCAGCAGTAGGCAGGGAACGTACGAGCAGTACTTC. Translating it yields CASSRQGTYEQYF.

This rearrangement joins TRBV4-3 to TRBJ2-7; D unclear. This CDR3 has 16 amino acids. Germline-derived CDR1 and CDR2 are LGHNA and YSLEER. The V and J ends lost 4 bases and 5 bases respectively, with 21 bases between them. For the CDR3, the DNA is TGCGCCAGCAGCCCTACTGCGTTAGGAGTGTCGGACGAGCAGTACTTC. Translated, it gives CASSPTALGVSDEQYF.

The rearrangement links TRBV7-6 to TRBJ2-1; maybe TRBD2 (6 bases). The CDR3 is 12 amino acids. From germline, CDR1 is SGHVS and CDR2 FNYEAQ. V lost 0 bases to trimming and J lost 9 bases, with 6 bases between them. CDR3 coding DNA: TGTGCCAGCAGCTTAGCGCGGGGTGAGCAGTTCTTC. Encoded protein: CASSLARGEQFF.

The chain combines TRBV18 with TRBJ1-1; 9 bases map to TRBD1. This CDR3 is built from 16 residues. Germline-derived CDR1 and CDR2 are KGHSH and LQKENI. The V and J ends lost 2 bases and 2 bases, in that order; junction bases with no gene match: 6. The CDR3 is CASSPIGQGTNTEAFF. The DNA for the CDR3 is TGTGCCAGCTCACCAATAGGACAGGGGACCAACACTGAAGCTTTCTTT.

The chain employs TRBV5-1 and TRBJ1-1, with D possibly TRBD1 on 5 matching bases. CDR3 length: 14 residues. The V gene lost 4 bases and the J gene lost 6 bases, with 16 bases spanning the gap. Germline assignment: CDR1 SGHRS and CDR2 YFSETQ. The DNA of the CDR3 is TGCGCCAGCAGCATAGGGGCCCCCGGCGCTGAAGCTTTCTTT. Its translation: CASSIGAPGAEAFF. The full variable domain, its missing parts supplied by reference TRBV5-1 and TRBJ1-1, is KAGVTQTPRYLIKTRGQQVTLSCSPISGHRSVSWYQQTPGQGLQFLFEYFSETQRNKGNFPGRFSGRQFSNSRSEMNVSTLELGDSALYLCASSIGAPGAEAFFGQGTRLTVV.

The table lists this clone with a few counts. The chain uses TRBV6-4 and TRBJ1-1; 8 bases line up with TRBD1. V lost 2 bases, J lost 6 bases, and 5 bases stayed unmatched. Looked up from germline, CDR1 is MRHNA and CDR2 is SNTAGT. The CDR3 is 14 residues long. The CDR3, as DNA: TGTGCCAGCAGTGACACAGACAGGGGTGCTGAAGCTTTCTTT. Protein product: CASSDTDRGAEAFF.

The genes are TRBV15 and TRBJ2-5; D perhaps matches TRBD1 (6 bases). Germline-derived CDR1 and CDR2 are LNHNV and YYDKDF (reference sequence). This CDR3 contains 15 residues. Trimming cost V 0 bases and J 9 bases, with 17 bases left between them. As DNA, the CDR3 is TGTGCCACCAGCAGAGAGGGGGCTCCGGGAAGGCCCCAGTACTTC. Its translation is CATSREGAPGRPQYF.

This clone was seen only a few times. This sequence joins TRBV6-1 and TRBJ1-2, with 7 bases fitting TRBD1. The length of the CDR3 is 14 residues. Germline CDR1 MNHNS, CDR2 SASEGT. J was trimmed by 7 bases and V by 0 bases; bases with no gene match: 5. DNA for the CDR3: TGTGCCAGCAGTGAAGCGAGGGGGCGGGGTGGCTACACCTTC. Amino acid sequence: CASSEARGRGGYTF.

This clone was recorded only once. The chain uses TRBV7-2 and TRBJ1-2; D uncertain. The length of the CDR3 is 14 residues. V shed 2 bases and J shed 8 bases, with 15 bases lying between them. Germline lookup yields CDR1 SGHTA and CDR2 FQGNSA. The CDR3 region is CASSLHQVGRGYTF. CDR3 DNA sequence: TGTGCCAGCAGCTTACACCAAGTCGGGAGGGGCTACACCTTC.

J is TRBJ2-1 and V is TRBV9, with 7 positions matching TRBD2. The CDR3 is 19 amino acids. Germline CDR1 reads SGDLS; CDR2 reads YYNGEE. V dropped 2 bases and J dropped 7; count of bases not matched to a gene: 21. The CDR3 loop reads CASSVGHYPSGGRMNEQFF. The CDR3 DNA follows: TGTGCCAGCAGCGTGGGCCATTACCCATCTGGCGGGAGAATGAATGAGCAGTTCTTC.

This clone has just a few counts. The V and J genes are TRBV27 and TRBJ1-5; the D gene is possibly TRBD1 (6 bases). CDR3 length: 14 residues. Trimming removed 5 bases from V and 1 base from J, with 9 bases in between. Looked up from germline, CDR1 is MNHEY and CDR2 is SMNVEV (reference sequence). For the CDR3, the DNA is TGTGCCAGCAGTCCTGACAGGAGCAATCAGCCCCAGCATTTT. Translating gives CASSPDRSNQPQHF.

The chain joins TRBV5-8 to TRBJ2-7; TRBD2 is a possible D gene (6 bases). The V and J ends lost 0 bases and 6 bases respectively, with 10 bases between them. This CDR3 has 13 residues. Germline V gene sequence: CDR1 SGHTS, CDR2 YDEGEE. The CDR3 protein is CASSLGVGGEQYF. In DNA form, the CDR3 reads TGTGCCAGCAGCTTGGGGGTCGGGGGCGAGCAGTACTTC.

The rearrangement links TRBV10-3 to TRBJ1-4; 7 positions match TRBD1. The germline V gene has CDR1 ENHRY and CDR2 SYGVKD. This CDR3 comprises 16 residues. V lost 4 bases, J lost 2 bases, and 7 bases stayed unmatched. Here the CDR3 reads CAISALGGSTNEKLFF. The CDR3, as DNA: TGTGCCATCAGTGCCTTAGGGGGCAGTACTAATGAAAAACTGTTTTTT.

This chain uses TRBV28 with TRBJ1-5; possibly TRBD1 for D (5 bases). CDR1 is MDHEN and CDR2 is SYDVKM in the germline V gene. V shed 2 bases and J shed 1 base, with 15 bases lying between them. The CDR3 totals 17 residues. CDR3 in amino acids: CASSLMVGQASNQPQHF. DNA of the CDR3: TGTGCCAGCAGTTTAATGGTTGGACAAGCGAGCAATCAGCCCCAGCATTTT.

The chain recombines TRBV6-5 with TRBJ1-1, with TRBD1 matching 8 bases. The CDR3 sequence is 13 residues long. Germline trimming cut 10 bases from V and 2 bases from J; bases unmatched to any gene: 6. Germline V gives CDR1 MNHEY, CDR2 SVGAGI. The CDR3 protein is CAIRGQENTEAFF. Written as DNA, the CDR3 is TGTGCCATCAGGGGGCAGGAAAACACTGAAGCTTTCTTT.

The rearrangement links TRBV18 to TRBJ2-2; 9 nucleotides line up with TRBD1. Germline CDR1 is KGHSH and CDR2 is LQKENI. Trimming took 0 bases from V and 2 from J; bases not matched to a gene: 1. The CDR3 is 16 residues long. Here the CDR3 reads CASSPPGQGNTGELFF. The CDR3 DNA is TGTGCCAGCTCACCACCGGGACAGGGTAACACCGGGGAGCTGTTTTTT.

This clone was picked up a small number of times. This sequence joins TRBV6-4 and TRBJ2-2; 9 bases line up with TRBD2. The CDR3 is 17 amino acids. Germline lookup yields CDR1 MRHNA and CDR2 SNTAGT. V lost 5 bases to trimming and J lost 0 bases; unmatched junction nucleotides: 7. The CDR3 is CASSPLAGSSNTGELFF. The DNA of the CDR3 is TGTGCCAGCAGTCCCCTAGCGGGGTCCTCGAACACCGGGGAGCTGTTTTTT.